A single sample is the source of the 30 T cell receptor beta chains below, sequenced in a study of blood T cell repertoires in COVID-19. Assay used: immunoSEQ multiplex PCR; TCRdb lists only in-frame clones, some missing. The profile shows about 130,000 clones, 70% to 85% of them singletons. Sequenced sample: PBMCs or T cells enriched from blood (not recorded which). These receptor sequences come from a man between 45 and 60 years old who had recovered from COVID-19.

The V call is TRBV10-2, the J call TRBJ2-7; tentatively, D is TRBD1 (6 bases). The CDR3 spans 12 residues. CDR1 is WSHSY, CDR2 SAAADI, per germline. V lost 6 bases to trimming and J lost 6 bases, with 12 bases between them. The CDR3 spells CASSRDISEQYF. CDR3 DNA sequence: TGCGCCAGCAGCCGGGACATAAGCGAGCAGTACTTC.

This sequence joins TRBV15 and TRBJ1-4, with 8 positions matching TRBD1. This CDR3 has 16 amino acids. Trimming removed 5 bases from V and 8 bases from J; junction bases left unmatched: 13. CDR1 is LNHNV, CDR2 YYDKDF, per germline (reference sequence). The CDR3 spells CATSLRTGWIREKLFF. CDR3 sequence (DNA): TGTGCCACCAGCCTACGGACAGGGTGGATTCGCGAAAAACTGTTTTTT.

CDR3 bases: TGCGCCAGCAGCCAAGATCGCGTTGAGCAGTTCTTC. Residues: CASSQDRVEQFF. The V gene is TRBV4-3, the J gene TRBJ2-1; no clear D gene. This CDR3 region has 12 residues. Per germline, CDR1 LGHNA and CDR2 YSLEER. V lost 0 bases and J 9 bases, leaving 6 bases between the germline ends.

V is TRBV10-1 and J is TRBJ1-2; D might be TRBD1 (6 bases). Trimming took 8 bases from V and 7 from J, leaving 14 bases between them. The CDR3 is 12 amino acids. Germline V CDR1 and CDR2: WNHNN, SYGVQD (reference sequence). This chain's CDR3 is CASGTSGVGYTF. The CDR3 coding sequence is TGCGCCAGCGGGACATCCGGTGTTGGCTACACCTTC.

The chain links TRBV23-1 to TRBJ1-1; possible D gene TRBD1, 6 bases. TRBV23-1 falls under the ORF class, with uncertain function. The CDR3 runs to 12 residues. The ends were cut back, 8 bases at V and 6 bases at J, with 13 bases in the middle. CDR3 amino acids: CASGRGGPEAFF. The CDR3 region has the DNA TGCGCCAGCGGCCGGGGGGGGCCTGAAGCTTTCTTT.

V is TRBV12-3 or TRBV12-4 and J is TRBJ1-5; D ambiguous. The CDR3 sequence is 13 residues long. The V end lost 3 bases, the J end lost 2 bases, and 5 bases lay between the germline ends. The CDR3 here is CASSFQGNQPQHF. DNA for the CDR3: TGTGCCAGCAGTTTTCAGGGCAATCAGCCCCAGCATTTT.

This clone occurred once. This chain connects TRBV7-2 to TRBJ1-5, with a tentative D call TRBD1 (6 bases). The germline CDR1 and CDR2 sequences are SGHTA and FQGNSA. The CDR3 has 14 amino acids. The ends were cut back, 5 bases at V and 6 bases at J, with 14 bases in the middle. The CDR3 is CASSLEQGSQPQHF. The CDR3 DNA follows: TGTGCCAGCAGCCTCGAACAGGGATCTCAGCCCCAGCATTTT.

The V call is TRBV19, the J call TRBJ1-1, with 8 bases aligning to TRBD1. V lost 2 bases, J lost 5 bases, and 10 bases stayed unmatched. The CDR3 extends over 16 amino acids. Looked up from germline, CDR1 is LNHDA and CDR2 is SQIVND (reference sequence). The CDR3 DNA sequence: TGTGCCAGTAGTATATGGGCCAGGGGGCCCCGGACTGAAGCTTTCTTT. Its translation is CASSIWARGPRTEAFF.

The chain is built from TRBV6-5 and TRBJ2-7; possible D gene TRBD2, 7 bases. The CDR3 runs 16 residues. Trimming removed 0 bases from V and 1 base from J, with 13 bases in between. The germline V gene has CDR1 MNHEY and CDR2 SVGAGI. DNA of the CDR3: TGTGCCAGCAGTTACTCGATCGGGGGGCAATCCTACGAGCAGTACTTC. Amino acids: CASSYSIGGQSYEQYF.

The CDR3 region has the DNA TGTCGTGAGCGGGGGGAAATAGATACGCAGTATTTT. Its protein is CRERGEIDTQYF. J is TRBJ2-3 and V is TRBV18; TRBD2 matches 9 bases. This CDR3 region has 12 residues. Germline V gives CDR1 KGHSH, CDR2 LQKENI.

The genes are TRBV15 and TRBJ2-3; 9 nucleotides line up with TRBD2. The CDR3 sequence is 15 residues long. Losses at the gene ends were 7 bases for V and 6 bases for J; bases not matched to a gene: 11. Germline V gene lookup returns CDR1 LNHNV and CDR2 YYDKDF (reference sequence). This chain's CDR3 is CATKGGSGGFDTQYF. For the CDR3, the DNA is TGTGCCACCAAGGGGGGTAGCGGGGGATTTGATACGCAGTATTTT.

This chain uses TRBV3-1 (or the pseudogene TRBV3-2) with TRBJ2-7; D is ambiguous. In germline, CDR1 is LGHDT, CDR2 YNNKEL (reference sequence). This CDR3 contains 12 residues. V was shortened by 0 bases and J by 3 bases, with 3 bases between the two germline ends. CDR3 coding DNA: TGTGCCAGCAGCCAAGACAGCTACGAGCAGTACTTC. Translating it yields CASSQDSYEQYF.

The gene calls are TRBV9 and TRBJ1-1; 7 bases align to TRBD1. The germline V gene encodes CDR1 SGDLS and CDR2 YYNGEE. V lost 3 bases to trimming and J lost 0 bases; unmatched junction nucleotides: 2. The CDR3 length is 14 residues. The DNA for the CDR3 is TGTGCCAGCAGCGAGACAGGGTTGAACACTGAAGCTTTCTTT. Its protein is CASSETGLNTEAFF.

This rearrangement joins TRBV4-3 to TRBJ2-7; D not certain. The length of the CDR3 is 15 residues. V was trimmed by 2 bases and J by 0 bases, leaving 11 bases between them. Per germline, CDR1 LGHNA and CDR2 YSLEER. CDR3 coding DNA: TGCGCCAGCAGCCAATGGTTGGCCGACTCCTACGAGCAGTACTTC. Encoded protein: CASSQWLADSYEQYF.

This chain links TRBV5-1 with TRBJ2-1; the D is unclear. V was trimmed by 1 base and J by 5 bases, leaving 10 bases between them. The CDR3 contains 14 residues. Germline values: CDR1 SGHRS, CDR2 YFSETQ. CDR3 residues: CASSLNRGDNEQFF. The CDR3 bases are TGCGCCAGCAGCTTGAATAGAGGTGACAATGAGCAGTTCTTC.

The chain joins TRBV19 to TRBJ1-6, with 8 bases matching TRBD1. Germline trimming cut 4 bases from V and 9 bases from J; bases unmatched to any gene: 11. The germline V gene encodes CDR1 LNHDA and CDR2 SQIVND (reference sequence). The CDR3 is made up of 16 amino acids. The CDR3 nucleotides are TGTGCCAGTAGTACCTACTGGACAGGGAAGACTTCACCCCTCCACTTT. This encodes CASSTYWTGKTSPLHF.

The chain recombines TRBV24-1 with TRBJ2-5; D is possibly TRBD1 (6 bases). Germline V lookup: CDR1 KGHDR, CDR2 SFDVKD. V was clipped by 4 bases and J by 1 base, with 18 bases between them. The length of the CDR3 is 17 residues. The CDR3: CATSDSLTWTAQETQYF. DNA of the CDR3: TGTGCCACCAGTGACTCTCTGACCTGGACAGCCCAAGAGACCCAGTACTTC.

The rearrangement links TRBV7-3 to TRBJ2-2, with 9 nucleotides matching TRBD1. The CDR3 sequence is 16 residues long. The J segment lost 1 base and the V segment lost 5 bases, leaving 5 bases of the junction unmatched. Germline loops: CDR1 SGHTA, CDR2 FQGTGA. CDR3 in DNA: TGTGCCAGCAGCCGTGGGGGACAGGGGAACACCGGGGAGCTGTTTTTT. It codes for CASSRGGQGNTGELFF. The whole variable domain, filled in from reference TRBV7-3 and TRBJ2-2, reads GAGVSQTPSNKVTEKGKYVELRCDPISGHTALYWYRQSLGQGPEFLIYFQGTGAADDSGLPNDRFFAVRPEGSVSTLKIQRTERGDSAVYLCASSRGGQGNTGELFFGEGSRLTVL.

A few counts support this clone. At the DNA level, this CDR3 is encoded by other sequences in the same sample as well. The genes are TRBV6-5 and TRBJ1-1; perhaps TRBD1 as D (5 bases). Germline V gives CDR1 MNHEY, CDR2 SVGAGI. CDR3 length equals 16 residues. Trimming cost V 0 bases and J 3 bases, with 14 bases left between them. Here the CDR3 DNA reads TGTGCCAGCAGTTACTCTAGTTCTGGAGGGGACACTGAAGCTTTCTTT. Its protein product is CASSYSSSGGDTEAFF.

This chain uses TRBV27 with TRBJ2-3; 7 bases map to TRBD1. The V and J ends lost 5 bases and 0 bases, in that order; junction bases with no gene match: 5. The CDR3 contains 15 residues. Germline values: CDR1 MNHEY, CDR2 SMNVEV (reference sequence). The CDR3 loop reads CASSRGQSSTDTQYF. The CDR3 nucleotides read TGTGCCAGCAGTCGGGGACAGTCTAGCACAGATACGCAGTATTTT.

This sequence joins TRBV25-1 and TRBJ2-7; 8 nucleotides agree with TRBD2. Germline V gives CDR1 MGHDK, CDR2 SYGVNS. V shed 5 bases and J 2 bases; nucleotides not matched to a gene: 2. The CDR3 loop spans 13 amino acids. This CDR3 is CASSRGLAYEQYF. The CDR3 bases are TGTGCCAGCAGTCGGGGACTAGCCTACGAGCAGTACTTC.

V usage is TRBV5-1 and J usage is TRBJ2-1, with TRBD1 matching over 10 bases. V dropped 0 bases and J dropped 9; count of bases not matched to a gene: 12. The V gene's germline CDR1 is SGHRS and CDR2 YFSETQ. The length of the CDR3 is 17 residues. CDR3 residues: CASSLEGTGARGGEQFF. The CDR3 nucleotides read TGCGCCAGCAGCTTGGAAGGGACAGGGGCCCGAGGTGGTGAGCAGTTCTTC.

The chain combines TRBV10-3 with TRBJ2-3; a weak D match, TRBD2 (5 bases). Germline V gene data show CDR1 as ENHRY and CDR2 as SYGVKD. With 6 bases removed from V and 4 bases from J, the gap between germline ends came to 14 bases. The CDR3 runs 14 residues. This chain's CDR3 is CAIRTSGVSDTQYF. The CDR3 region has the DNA TGTGCCATCAGGACGTCCGGGGTATCAGATACGCAGTATTTT.

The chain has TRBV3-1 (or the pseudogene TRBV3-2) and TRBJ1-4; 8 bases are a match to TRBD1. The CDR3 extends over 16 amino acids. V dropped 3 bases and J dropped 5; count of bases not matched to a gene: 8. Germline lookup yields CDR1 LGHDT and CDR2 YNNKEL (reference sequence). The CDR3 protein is CASSHESGGANEKLFF. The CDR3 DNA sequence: TGTGCCAGCAGCCACGAGTCAGGGGGCGCGAATGAAAAACTGTTTTTT.

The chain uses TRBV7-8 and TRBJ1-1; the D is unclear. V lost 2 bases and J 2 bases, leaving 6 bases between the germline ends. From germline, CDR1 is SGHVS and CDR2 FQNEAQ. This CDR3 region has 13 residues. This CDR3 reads CASSLRGNTEAFF. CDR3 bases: TGTGCCAGCAGCTTACGGGGAAACACTGAAGCTTTCTTT.

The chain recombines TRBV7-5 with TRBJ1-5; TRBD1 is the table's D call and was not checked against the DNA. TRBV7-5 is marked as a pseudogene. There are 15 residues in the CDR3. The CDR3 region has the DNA TGTGCCAGAAGCTTAGTGCAGGGTAGCAATCAGCCCCAGCATTTT. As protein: CARSLVQGSNQPQHF.

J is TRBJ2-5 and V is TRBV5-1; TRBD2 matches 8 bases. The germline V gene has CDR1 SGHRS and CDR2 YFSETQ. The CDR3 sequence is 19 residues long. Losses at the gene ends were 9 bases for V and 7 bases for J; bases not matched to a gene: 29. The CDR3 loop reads CATAREVAGGIKIDGTQYF. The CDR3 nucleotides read TGCGCCACCGCCCGAGAGGTGGCGGGGGGAATTAAAATCGACGGGACCCAGTACTTC.

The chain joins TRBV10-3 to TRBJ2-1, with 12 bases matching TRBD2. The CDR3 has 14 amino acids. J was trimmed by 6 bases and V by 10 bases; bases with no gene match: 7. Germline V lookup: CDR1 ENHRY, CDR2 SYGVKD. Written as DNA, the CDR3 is TGTGCCACCAAGACTAGCGGGGGTCCCAATGAGCAGTTCTTC. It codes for CATKTSGGPNEQFF.

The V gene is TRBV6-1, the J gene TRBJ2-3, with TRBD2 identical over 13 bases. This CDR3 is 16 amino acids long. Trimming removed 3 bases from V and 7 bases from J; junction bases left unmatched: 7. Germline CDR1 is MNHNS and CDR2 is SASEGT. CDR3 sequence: CASSDGLAGARYTQYF. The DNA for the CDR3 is TGTGCCAGCAGTGACGGACTAGCGGGGGCCCGGTATACGCAGTATTTT.

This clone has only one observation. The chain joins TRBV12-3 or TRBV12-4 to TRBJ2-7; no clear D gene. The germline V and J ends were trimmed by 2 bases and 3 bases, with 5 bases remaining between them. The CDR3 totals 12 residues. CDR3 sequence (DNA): TGTGCCAGCAGTTTATCGTACTACGAGCAGTACTTC. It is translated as CASSLSYYEQYF.